This T cell receptor (beta chain) stems from a study of T-cell memory formation after mild COVID-19. From the 5' RACE reads, TCRdb called clonotypes with MiXCR, one entry per CDR3 protein. Of 150,000 to 200,000 distinct CDR3 sequences listed, about 14% were seen once; the top ten hold roughly 15%. General study points: Among contracting clones, CD4+ were mainly CM/EM and CD8+ enriched in EMRA.

This clonotype came up many times. As yet, its antigen is unknown. Germline V gene data show CDR1 as SGHKS and CDR2 as YYEKEE (reference sequence). The CDR3 consists of 17 residues. Unmatched junction bases numbered 11, after V lost 4 bases and J lost 1 base. The TCR comes from an adult woman who had mild COVID-19 (a few samples of this study predate the infection). Cell type and time point are not known. The rearrangement links TRBV5-5 to TRBJ2-5, with TRBD1 identical over 9 bases. Sequencing was carried out using PBMCs or a T cell subset sorted from them (not recorded which). CDR3 bases: TGTGCCAGCAGCCCGGGCGACAGGGGGGGAGGCCAAGAGACCCAGTACTTC. As protein: CASSPGDRGGGQETQYF.